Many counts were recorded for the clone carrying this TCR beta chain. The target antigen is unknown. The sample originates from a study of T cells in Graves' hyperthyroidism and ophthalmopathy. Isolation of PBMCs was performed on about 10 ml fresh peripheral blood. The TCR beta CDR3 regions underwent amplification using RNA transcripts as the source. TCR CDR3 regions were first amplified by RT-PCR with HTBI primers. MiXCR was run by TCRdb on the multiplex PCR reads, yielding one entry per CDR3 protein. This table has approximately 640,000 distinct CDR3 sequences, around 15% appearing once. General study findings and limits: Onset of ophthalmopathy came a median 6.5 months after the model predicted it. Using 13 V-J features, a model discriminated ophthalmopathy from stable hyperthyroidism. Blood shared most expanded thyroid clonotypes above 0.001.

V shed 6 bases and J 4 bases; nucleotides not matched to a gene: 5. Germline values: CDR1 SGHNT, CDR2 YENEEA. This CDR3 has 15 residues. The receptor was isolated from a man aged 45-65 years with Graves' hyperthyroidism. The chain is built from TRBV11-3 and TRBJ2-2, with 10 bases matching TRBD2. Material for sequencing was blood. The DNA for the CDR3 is TGTGCCAGCAGTTGGACTAGCGGACCCACCGGGGAGCTGTTTTTT. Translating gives CASSWTSGPTGELFF. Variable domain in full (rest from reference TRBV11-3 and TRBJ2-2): EAGVVQSPRYKIIEKKQPVAFWCNPISGHNTLYWYLQNLGQGPELLIRYENEEAVDDSQLPKDRFSAERLKGVDSTLKIQPAELGDSAVYLCASSWTSGPTGELFFGEGSRLTVL.